The present T cell receptor beta chain was sequenced within a study of blood T cells in healthy people across ages. Sample-barcoded 5' priming and a J-beta primer mix drove a second PCR of about 6 to 12 cycles. Tags on each cDNA molecule came from a template-switch adaptor with 12 random nucleotides. Every sample gave at least 3 million paired-end reads containing CDR3. One entry per CDR3 protein results from TCRdb running MiXCR on the 5' RACE reads. The sample lists over 1,500,000 distinct CDR3 sequences; roughly 50% were seen once. This clonotype has more than one count but fewer than ten. V was shortened by 2 bases and J by 2 bases, with 13 bases between the two germline ends. This CDR3 is built from 14 residues. Germline assignment: CDR1 DFQATT and CDR2 SNEGSKA (reference sequence).

The receptor's source is a woman aged 40-49 years in good health. The chain employs TRBV20-1 and TRBJ2-7; D may be TRBD1 (5 bases). Sequenced sample: blood. The CDR3 nucleotides read TGCAGTGCTAGAAATTCAGGGAACCCCTACGAGCAGTACTTC. It is translated as CSARNSGNPYEQYF.